What follows are 4 T cell receptor beta chains derived from one specimen sequenced in a study of low-dose radiotherapy and immunotherapy resistance in tumors. Both TCRalpha and TCRbeta chains were reverse transcribed with V-gene-specific primers. PCR amplification of the TCRs was performed with Phusion for 20 PCR cycles, and it relied on a constant-region primer together with a V-primer adapter. TCRdb analysed the reads with MiXCR anew, one entry per CDR3 protein. The sample carries approximately 15,000 distinct CDR3 sequences, roughly 60% recorded once. The origin of the receptors is a human donor with advanced metastatic prostate, ovarian, gallbladder or colorectal cancer (not recorded which). This table probably holds off-target reads from a library built for another chain.

V and J are TRBV19 and TRBJ2-7; a weak D match, TRBD1 (5 bases). Per germline, CDR1 LNHDA and CDR2 SQIVND (reference sequence). The CDR3 has 15 residues. The germline V and J ends were trimmed by 3 bases and 1 base, with 13 bases remaining between them. CDR3 nucleotides: TGTGCCAGTAGTATCTCCACAGGTGTATCCTACGAGCAGTACTTC. Protein product: CASSISTGVSYEQYF.

This chain uses TRBV7-2 with TRBJ2-5; D is undetermined. The germline V and J ends were trimmed by 5 bases and 6 bases, with 16 bases remaining between them. The CDR3 totals 14 residues. Germline V gene sequence: CDR1 SGHTA, CDR2 FQGNSA. The CDR3 sequence is CASSANKGVKTQYF. The CDR3 DNA reads TGTGCCAGCAGCGCGAACAAGGGTGTCAAGACCCAGTACTTC.

V usage is TRBV6-8 and J usage is TRBJ2-3; 11 bases are a match to TRBD2. The CDR3 is made up of 14 amino acids. The junction had 1 base not matched to a gene; V was cut back by 6 bases and J by 2 bases. Germline V gives CDR1 MNHGY, CDR2 SAAAGT. The CDR3 here is CASRTSGATDTQYF. In DNA form, the CDR3 reads TGTGCCAGCAGGACTAGCGGGGCCACAGATACGCAGTATTTT.

This chain connects TRBV28 to TRBJ1-1; 7 bases fit TRBD1. The CDR3 is 14 amino acids. The J segment lost 4 bases and the V segment lost 5 bases, leaving 7 bases of the junction unmatched. The V gene's germline CDR1 is MDHEN and CDR2 SYDVKM. The DNA of the CDR3 is TGTGCCAGCAGTGTGAAGGGGGCGATCACTGAAGCTTTCTTT. This encodes CASSVKGAITEAFF.